The clone carrying this T cell receptor (beta chain) has only one observation. These data come from a study of blood T cell repertoires in COVID-19. Study details: T cells, B-cell-depleted T cells, or PBMCs provided the cDNA or gDNA that served as material.

The length of the CDR3 is 15 residues. V was shortened by 5 bases and J by 6 bases, with 17 bases between the two germline ends. Germline V lookup: CDR1 MNHEY, CDR2 SVGEGT. As handled by the study authors: By means of reference gene primer amplification, nucleated cell counts were estimated. Assay used: immunoSEQ multiplex PCR; TCRdb lists only in-frame clones, some missing. The D gene and trimming were derived from the DNA, and the V and J assignments and clone size from that table. The sample contains under 250,000 clones, over 75% of which appear only once. Individuals aged about 18 to 89 years were recruited from some 26 US areas. Cohorts were determined from participant-reported clinical history.

The V and J genes are TRBV6-2 or TRBV6-3 and TRBJ1-5, with a possible D match to TRBD1 (6 bases). This receptor was obtained from a woman between 50 and 59 years old with acute COVID-19. The sequencing sample was made of PBMCs or T cells enriched from blood (not recorded which). CDR3 region: CASSRDTLGGQPQHF. In nucleotides, the CDR3 is TGTGCCAGCAGTCGGGACACACTGGGCGGTCAGCCCCAGCATTTT.